The 20 T cell receptor beta chains below come from one sample, sequenced in a study of T cells in Graves' hyperthyroidism and ophthalmopathy. Using RNA transcripts as the source, TCR beta CDR3 regions were amplified. Primed by the HTBI set, a first-round RT-PCR was run on the TCR CDR3. TCRdb reanalysed the multiplex PCR reads using MiXCR and keeps one entry per CDR3 protein. The sample holds more than 300,000 distinct CDR3 sequences; about 15% are singletons and the top ten take under 30%. Source material: blood. These receptors were obtained from a woman aged 25 to 39 with Graves' hyperthyroidism.

This clonotype appeared a single time. At one end, the junction sequence differs from germline, possibly due to a read error. V and J are TRBV6-1 and TRBJ1-2; 11 nucleotides line up with TRBD1. Germline V gene data show CDR1 as MNHNS and CDR2 as SASEGT. CDR3 size: 15 residues. CDR3 in DNA: TGTGCTTCTCAGGGGTCCGGACAGGGGGCTGAAGGCTACATCTTC. Amino acid sequence: CASQGSGQGAEGYIF.

This clonotype was detected ten times or more. V usage is TRBV28 and J usage is TRBJ2-7, with a possible D match to TRBD2 (6 bases). CDR3 length equals 15 residues. Germline CDR1 MDHEN, CDR2 SYDVKM. With 6 bases removed from V and 5 bases from J, the gap between germline ends came to 20 bases. For the CDR3, the DNA is TGTGCCAGCAGGCCGGGACCAGCGGGCTACAACGAGCAGTACTTC. It codes for CASRPGPAGYNEQYF.

This clonotype showed up many times. This chain links TRBV12-3 or TRBV12-4 with TRBJ1-2; TRBD1 might be the D (5 bases). V dropped 1 base and J dropped 4 bases, with 10 bases sitting between them. This CDR3 comprises 14 residues. CDR3 residues: CASSLVGARYGYTF. The CDR3 nucleotides are TGTGCCAGCAGTTTAGTAGGGGCCCGCTATGGCTACACCTTC.

For this clonotype: Possible read error: a much larger clone is one base away. The gene calls are TRBV2 and TRBJ2-7; D possibly matches TRBD1 or TRBD2 (5 bases each). Trimming removed 8 bases at V and 2 bases at J, with 13 bases between. Looked up from germline, CDR1 is SNHLY and CDR2 is FYNNEI. The CDR3 extends over 13 amino acids. CDR3 in amino acids: CASHRDAPYEQYF. The CDR3 DNA is TGTGCCAGCCACCGGGACGCACCCTACGAGCAGTACTTC.

This clonotype has at least ten counts. The chain couples TRBV28 to TRBJ2-3, with 7 bases aligning to TRBD1. V lost 6 bases and J lost 2; bases outside the gene matches: 11. The CDR3 is 16 amino acids. Per the germline V gene, CDR1 is MDHEN and CDR2 is SYDVKM. The CDR3 spells CASRKPGQTLTDTQYF. The DNA of the CDR3 is TGTGCCAGCAGAAAACCGGGACAGACTCTCACAGATACGCAGTATTTT.

The chain combines TRBV20-1 with TRBJ2-2; 9 positions agree with TRBD1. V was clipped by 2 bases and J by 6 bases; unmatched bases: 13. The CDR3 is 17 residues long. The V gene's germline CDR1 is DFQATT and CDR2 SNEGSKA (reference sequence). This chain's CDR3 is CSARKILTGGIAGELFF. DNA for the CDR3: TGCAGTGCTAGAAAAATATTGACAGGGGGAATAGCCGGGGAGCTGTTTTTT.

This clonotype was detected a few times. This chain joins TRBV30 and TRBJ1-5, with D perhaps matching TRBD1 (5 bases). CDR3 length equals 13 residues. The V end was cut by 1 base, the J end by 3 bases, with 7 bases between. Germline V CDR1 and CDR2: GTSNPN, SVGIG (reference sequence). CDR3 protein: CAWSDGHNQPQHF. The DNA for the CDR3 is TGTGCCTGGAGTGACGGACACAATCAGCCCCAGCATTTT.

The rearrangement joins TRBV20-1 to TRBJ1-4, with a possible D match to TRBD1 (5 bases). This CDR3 has 12 amino acids. V was clipped by 3 bases and J by 5 bases, with 7 bases between them. Germline V gives CDR1 DFQATT, CDR2 SNEGSKA (reference sequence). The CDR3, as DNA: TGCAGTGCTAGCCCAGGGAATGAAAAACTGTTTTTT. Translated: CSASPGNEKLFF.

In this sample, this clonotype turned up many times. The chain carries TRBV5-1 and TRBJ1-5; D uncertain. This CDR3 contains 15 residues. Trimming removed 4 bases at V and 0 bases at J, with 11 bases between. The germline gives CDR1 SGHRS, CDR2 YFSETQ. In nucleotides, the CDR3 is TGCGCCAGCAGCCCCCGAGGAGATAGCAATCAGCCCCAGCATTTT. Translation: CASSPRGDSNQPQHF.

The V call is TRBV20-1, the J call TRBJ2-5; 12 nucleotides match TRBD2. CDR1 and CDR2 (germline): DFQATT, SNEGSKA (reference sequence). CDR3 length: 16 amino acids. J gave up 4 bases and V 4 bases, and 10 bases lay outside the gene matches. CDR3 sequence reads: CSATVVTSGSAETQYF. CDR3 bases: TGCAGTGCTACCGTCGTGACTAGCGGGAGCGCAGAGACCCAGTACTTC.

The table lists this clonotype with many counts. The V call is TRBV28, the J call TRBJ1-1; D gene ambiguous. V lost 7 bases and J lost 1, with 4 bases in between. From germline, CDR1 is MDHEN and CDR2 SYDVKM. The CDR3 totals 11 residues. The CDR3 nucleotides are TGTGCCAGCACCACGAACACTGAAGCTTTCTTT. It yields the protein CASTTNTEAFF.

This chain uses TRBV20-1 with TRBJ2-4; tentative D call: TRBD1 (5 bases). CDR3 length equals 17 residues. Trimming removed 2 bases from V and 2 bases from J, with 19 bases in between. Germline CDR1 is DFQATT and CDR2 is SNEGSKA (reference sequence). CDR3 sequence reads: CSARTGQGMGTKNIQYF. The CDR3 region has the DNA TGCAGTGCTAGAACGGGCCAGGGAATGGGGACCAAAAACATTCAGTACTTC.

This clonotype was detected ten times or more. This chain links TRBV20-1 with TRBJ2-7, with D possibly matching TRBD2 (5 bases). Germline loops: CDR1 DFQATT, CDR2 SNEGSKA (reference sequence). The CDR3 is made up of 14 amino acids. V lost 4 bases and J 0 bases, leaving 13 bases between the germline ends. CDR3 protein: CSATGRGSSYEQYF. CDR3 bases: TGCAGTGCTACCGGACGGGGTAGCTCCTACGAGCAGTACTTC.

In the case of this clonotype: This may arise from a read error, as a much more abundant clone is one base away. The chain is built from TRBV5-4 and TRBJ2-7; maybe TRBD1 (6 bases). V shed 2 bases and J shed 0 bases, with 9 bases lying between them. The germline V gene encodes CDR1 SGHNT and CDR2 YYREEE (reference sequence). This CDR3 contains 14 residues. CDR3 DNA sequence: TGTGCCAGCAGCTTTGACAGGAGCTCCTACGAGCAGTACTTC. This sequence encodes CASSFDRSSYEQYF.

This clonotype was detected ten times or more. The chain joins TRBV2 to TRBJ1-4; 8 bases line up with TRBD1. Germline V gene sequence: CDR1 SNHLY, CDR2 FYNNEI. J was trimmed by 5 bases and V by 11 bases; bases with no gene match: 7. The length of the CDR3 is 13 residues. The CDR3 bases are TGTGCCGGCCGGGACAGGCAAAATGAAAAACTGTTTTTT. Amino acid sequence: CAGRDRQNEKLFF. Full variable domain (rest looked up from reference TRBV2 and TRBJ1-4): EPEVTQTPSHQVTQMGQEVILRCVPISNHLYFYWYRQILGQKVEFLVSFYNNEISEKSEIFDDQFSVERPDGSNFTLKIRSTKLEDSAMYFCAGRDRQNEKLFFGSGTQLSVL.

This clonotype has ten or more counts. The rearrangement uses TRBV10-3 and TRBJ1-1; D gene unclear. Deletions cut 4 bases from V and 1 base from J, with 7 bases between. Per the germline V gene, CDR1 is ENHRY and CDR2 is SYGVKD. This CDR3 comprises 13 residues. The CDR3 DNA reads as TGTGCCATCAGTGCGGCGAGGAACACTGAAGCTTTCTTT. This gives the protein CAISAARNTEAFF.

This clonotype appeared many times. The gene calls are TRBV3-1 and TRBJ2-7; D uncertain. The CDR3 has 12 amino acids. Germline CDR1 LGHDT, CDR2 YNNKEL (reference sequence). Trimming cost V 2 bases and J 7 bases, with 9 bases left between them. The CDR3 nucleotides are TGTGCCAGCAGCCAATTTTATCAAGAGCAGTACTTC. Protein: CASSQFYQEQYF.

The J gene is TRBJ2-1, the V gene TRBV5-8; TRBD2 might be the D (6 bases). CDR3 length: 14 residues. The V and J ends lost 4 bases and 7 bases respectively, with 15 bases between them. Per germline, CDR1 SGHTS and CDR2 YDEGEE. CDR3 protein: CASSDGSPTNEQFF. DNA of the CDR3: TGTGCCAGCAGCGACGGGAGCCCTACGAATGAGCAGTTCTTC.

The table lists this clonotype with many counts. The chain links TRBV2 to TRBJ2-7, with D possibly being TRBD2 (6 bases). The V end lost 7 bases, the J end lost 6 bases, and 16 bases lay between the germline ends. The CDR3 sequence is 13 residues long. Germline CDR1 is SNHLY and CDR2 is FYNNEI. The CDR3 coding sequence is TGTGCCAGCACGACCACGGGGGACGGCGAGCAGTACTTC. As protein: CASTTTGDGEQYF.

This chain uses TRBV28 with TRBJ2-1; D is uncertain. The length of the CDR3 is 14 residues. Between the trimmed V and J ends, which lost 5 bases and 6 bases, there was a span of 14 bases. The V gene's germline CDR1 is MDHEN and CDR2 SYDVKM. CDR3: CASSLITWRNEQFF. CDR3 nucleotide sequence: TGTGCCAGCAGTCTCATTACTTGGCGCAATGAGCAGTTCTTC. The full variable domain, rest sourced from reference TRBV28 and TRBJ2-1, is DVKVTQSSRYLVKRTGEKVFLECVQDMDHENMFWYRQDPGLGLRLIYFSYDVKMKEKGDIPEGYSVSREKKERFSLILESASTNQTSMYLCASSLITWRNEQFFGPGTRLTVL.